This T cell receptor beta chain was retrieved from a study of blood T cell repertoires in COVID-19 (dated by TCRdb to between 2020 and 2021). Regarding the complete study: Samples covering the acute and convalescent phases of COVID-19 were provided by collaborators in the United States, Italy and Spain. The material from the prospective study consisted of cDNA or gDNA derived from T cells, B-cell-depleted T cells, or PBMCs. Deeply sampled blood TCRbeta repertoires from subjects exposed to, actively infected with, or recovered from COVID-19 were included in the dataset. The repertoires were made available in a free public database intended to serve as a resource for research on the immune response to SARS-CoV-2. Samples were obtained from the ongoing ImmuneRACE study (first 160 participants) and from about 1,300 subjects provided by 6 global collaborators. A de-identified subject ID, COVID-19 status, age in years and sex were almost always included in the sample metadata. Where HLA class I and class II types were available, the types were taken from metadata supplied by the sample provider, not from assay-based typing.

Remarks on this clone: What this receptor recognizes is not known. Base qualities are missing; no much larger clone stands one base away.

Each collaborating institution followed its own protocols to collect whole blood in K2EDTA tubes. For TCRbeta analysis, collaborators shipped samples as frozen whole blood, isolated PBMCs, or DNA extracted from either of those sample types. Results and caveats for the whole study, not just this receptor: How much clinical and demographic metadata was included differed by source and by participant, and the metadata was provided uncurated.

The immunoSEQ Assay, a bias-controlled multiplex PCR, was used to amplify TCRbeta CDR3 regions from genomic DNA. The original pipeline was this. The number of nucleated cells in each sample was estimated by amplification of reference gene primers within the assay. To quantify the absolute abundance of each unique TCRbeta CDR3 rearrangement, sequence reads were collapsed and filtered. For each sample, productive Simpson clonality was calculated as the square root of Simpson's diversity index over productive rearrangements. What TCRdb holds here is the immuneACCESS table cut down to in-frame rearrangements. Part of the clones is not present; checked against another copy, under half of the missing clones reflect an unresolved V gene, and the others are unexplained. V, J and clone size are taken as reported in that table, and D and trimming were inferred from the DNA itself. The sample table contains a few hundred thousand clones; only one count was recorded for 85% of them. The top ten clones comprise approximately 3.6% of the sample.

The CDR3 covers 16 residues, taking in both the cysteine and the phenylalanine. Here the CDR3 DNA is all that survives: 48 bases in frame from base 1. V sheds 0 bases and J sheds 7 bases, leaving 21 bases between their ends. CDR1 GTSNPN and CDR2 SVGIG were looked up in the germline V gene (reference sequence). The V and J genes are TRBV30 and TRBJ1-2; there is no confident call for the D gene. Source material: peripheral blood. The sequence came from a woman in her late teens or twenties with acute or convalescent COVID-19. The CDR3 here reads CAWSVRQVRPRGGYTF. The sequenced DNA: TGTGCCTGGAGTGTACGACAAGTAAGGCCCCGTGGTGGCTACACCTTC.